What follows is one T cell receptor (beta chain) and its context. Its antigen is still unknown. CDR3 length equals 16 residues. Per germline, CDR1 MNHEY and CDR2 SVGAGI. J was trimmed by 6 bases and V by 5 bases; bases with no gene match: 10. These data belong to a study of T-cell memory formation after mild COVID-19. Study at large: Largely, the TCR clusters proved donor specific. Study-wide results and limits: Clones contracting across day 15 to 85 had a balanced CD4/CD8 profile; later expanding clones leaned CD4+. Chiefly within CM and EM were the contracting CD4+ clones; CD8+ ones were within EMRA.

Using constant-segment primers, 5'RACE produced TCR alpha and TCR beta cDNA libraries carrying sample barcodes and UMIs. TCRdb reanalysed the 5' RACE reads using MiXCR and keeps one entry per CDR3 protein. The profile shows about 240,000 distinct CDR3 sequences, 9.4% of them singletons. The sequenced material came from PBMCs or a T cell subset sorted from them (not recorded which). This receptor was taken from a man aged 18 to 29 who had mild COVID-19 (a few samples of this study predate the infection). Cell type and time point are not known. The V and J genes are TRBV6-5 and TRBJ2-2, with 9 positions matching TRBD2. The CDR3 DNA sequence: TGTGCCAGCAGTCCGCCGGGACTAGCAGGATCCGGGGAGCTGTTTTTT. This encodes CASSPPGLAGSGELFF.